This T cell receptor beta chain was obtained from a study of T cell responses to AZD1222 COVID-19 vaccine. Regarding the study as a whole: Mostly white British, mostly female donors; authors suggested clonal diversity may be underestimated. Only 5 to 7 AZD1222 recipients were seropositive at baseline. Once two AZD1222 doses were given, Spike-specific TCR breadth and depth went up.

TCRdb's copy holds only in-frame clones and misses some; the assay was immunoSEQ multiplex PCR. The data hold around 190,000 clones, with about 91% observed a single time. About this clone: Its antigen is unidentified.

The receptor's source is an adult in good health. The source was peripheral blood, collected on day 0 of AZD1222 vaccination.

The CDR3 sequence: CASSVEGGSSTDTQYF. CDR3 nucleotide sequence: TGTGCCAGCAGCGTAGAGGGCGGTTCTAGCACAGATACGCAGTATTTT. The chain recombines TRBV9 with TRBJ2-3; no definite D call. Germline V gives CDR1 SGDLS, CDR2 YYNGEE. There are 16 residues in the CDR3. Trimming cost V 0 bases and J 0 bases, with 11 bases left between them.